This passage covers 15 T cell receptor beta chains from one sample sequenced in a study of long-term antiretroviral therapy in people with HIV. Version v3.0 of the immunoSEQ assay ran at survey level. The method was immunoSEQ multiplex PCR; TCRdb's version includes in-frame clones alone and lacks a portion of them. The table includes some 31,000 clones, 97% detected once. The sequenced sample was unsorted PBMCs, obtained 7.6 years after starting antiretroviral therapy. The receptors stem from a man younger than 40 with HIV.

This clone has a single count. The gene calls are TRBV7-2 and TRBJ1-4; unclear D gene. Trimming removed 4 bases from V and 0 bases from J, with 12 bases in between. Germline V gene lookup returns CDR1 SGHTA and CDR2 FQGNSA. The CDR3 consists of 16 residues. CDR3 sequence: CASSYTAIATNEKLFF. CDR3 nucleotide sequence: TGTGCCAGCAGCTACACCGCGATTGCAACTAATGAAAAACTGTTTTTT.

CDR3 in DNA: TGTGCCTGGAGTGTAGAAGAGGGACTAGCACACAATGAGCAGTTCTTC. It yields the protein CAWSVEEGLAHNEQFF. The genes are TRBV30 and TRBJ2-1; 9 bases match TRBD2. The CDR3 contains 16 residues. Germline V CDR1 and CDR2: GTSNPN, SVGIG (reference sequence). J lost 5 bases, V lost 0 bases, and 8 bases had no gene match.

The chain joins TRBV5-1 to TRBJ2-5; a possible D gene is TRBD1 (5 bases). The CDR3 extends over 16 amino acids. CDR1 is SGHRS and CDR2 is YFSETQ in the germline V gene. The V end lost 6 bases, the J end lost 4 bases, and 22 bases lay between the germline ends. The CDR3 region is CASKPYSGAPAETQYF. CDR3 bases: TGCGCCAGCAAACCATATTCTGGGGCCCCTGCAGAGACCCAGTACTTC.

The chain has TRBV4-2 and TRBJ1-4; unclear D gene. Trimming cost V 0 bases and J 4 bases, with 9 bases left between them. Germline lookup yields CDR1 LGHNA and CDR2 YNFKEQ. The CDR3 has 15 amino acids. CDR3: CASSQESLGNEKLFF. In DNA, the CDR3 is TGTGCCAGCAGCCAAGAAAGCTTGGGTAATGAAAAACTGTTTTTT.

The chain recombines TRBV11-3 with TRBJ2-3; D is unclear. CDR1 and CDR2 from the germline V gene are SGHNT and YENEEA. The CDR3 consists of 16 residues. Deletions cut 1 base from V and 0 bases from J, with 11 bases between. This chain's CDR3 is CASSLGGVASTDTQYF. CDR3 in DNA: TGTGCCAGCAGCTTAGGCGGAGTAGCAAGCACAGATACGCAGTATTTT.

This rearrangement joins TRBV27 to TRBJ1-2; 9 bases are a match to TRBD1. Germline trimming cut 2 bases from V and 8 bases from J; bases unmatched to any gene: 9. CDR1 MNHEY and CDR2 SMNVEV come from the germline V gene (reference sequence). CDR3 length: 15 amino acids. CDR3 sequence reads: CASSLGQGYRRGYTF. DNA of the CDR3: TGTGCCAGCAGTTTAGGACAGGGGTATCGTCGGGGCTACACCTTC.

The chain employs TRBV11-2 and TRBJ2-7; the D call may be TRBD1 or TRBD2 (5 bases each). The CDR3 spans 15 residues. From germline, CDR1 is SGHAT and CDR2 FQNNGV. V was pared by 0 bases and J by 5 bases, with 14 bases between. CDR3 amino acids: CASSLDGAGDHEQYF. For the CDR3, the DNA is TGTGCCAGCAGCTTAGACGGTGCCGGGGACCACGAGCAGTACTTC.

The CDR3 reads CASSQERQSYEQYF. The CDR3 DNA reads TGCGCCAGCAGCCAAGAACGCCAGTCCTACGAGCAGTACTTC. The chain employs TRBV4-1 and TRBJ2-7; no firm D call. The germline gives CDR1 MGHRA, CDR2 YSYEKL. The V and J ends lost 0 bases and 1 base respectively, with 7 bases between them. CDR3 length: 14 residues.

This chain joins TRBV7-2 and TRBJ1-2; no firm D call. Germline lookup yields CDR1 SGHTA and CDR2 FQGNSA. CDR3 length equals 16 residues. The ends were cut back, 2 bases at V and 2 bases at J, with 15 bases in the middle. CDR3 in amino acids: CASSLSSVGRNYGYTF. The CDR3, as DNA: TGTGCCAGCAGCTTAAGCTCGGTAGGGAGAAACTATGGCTACACCTTC.

The chain recombines TRBV7-2 with TRBJ1-1; D perhaps matches TRBD1 (6 bases). Germline V gene data show CDR1 as SGHTA and CDR2 as FQGNSA. Trimming cost V 6 bases and J 2 bases, with 16 bases left between them. The CDR3 covers 15 residues. The CDR3 nucleotides are TGTGCCAGCAGTCCGTCAACAGGGTCCAACACTGAAGCTTTCTTT. Amino acid sequence: CASSPSTGSNTEAFF.

V usage is TRBV6-5 and J usage is TRBJ2-1; the D gene is possibly TRBD1 (5 bases). This CDR3 has 12 residues. The germline V gene encodes CDR1 MNHEY and CDR2 SVGAGI. Trimming took 2 bases from V and 9 from J, leaving 8 bases between them. In DNA form, the CDR3 reads TGTGCCAGCAGTTACCAGGGTGGTGAGCAGTTCTTC. Its translation: CASSYQGGEQFF.

The chain has TRBV9 and TRBJ2-1; TRBD1 is a possible D gene (5 bases). Trimming stripped 0 bases from V and 7 bases from J, with 11 bases between. CDR1 is SGDLS and CDR2 is YYNGEE in the germline V gene. The CDR3 spans 14 residues. CDR3 loop: CASSVAPQGNEQFF. The CDR3 region has the DNA TGTGCCAGCAGCGTAGCCCCCCAGGGAAATGAGCAGTTCTTC.

The chain has TRBV19 and TRBJ2-1; 10 bases match TRBD2. The CDR3 spans 12 residues. Trimming cost V 10 bases and J 4 bases; bases outside gene matches: 1. Germline V gives CDR1 LNHDA, CDR2 SQIVND (reference sequence). The CDR3 DNA reads TGTGCCACGGGACTAGCGTACAATGAGCAGTTCTTC. This sequence encodes CATGLAYNEQFF.

This clone has a handful of counts. The rearrangement uses TRBV6-5 and TRBJ1-2; 8 positions match TRBD1. CDR1 and CDR2 (germline): MNHEY, SVGAGI. The trim removed 4 bases at V and 8 bases at J, leaving 6 bases unmatched. CDR3 size: 13 residues. This CDR3 reads CASSSRQGRGYTF. For the CDR3, the DNA is TGTGCCAGCAGTTCAAGACAGGGGCGCGGCTACACCTTC.

The rearrangement uses TRBV9 and TRBJ2-7; 7 positions agree with TRBD2. CDR3 length: 15 amino acids. V lost 0 bases, J lost 1 base, and 4 bases stayed unmatched. Looked up from germline, CDR1 is SGDLS and CDR2 is YYNGEE. CDR3 DNA: TGTGCCAGCAGCGTAGGGGGCGGGGGTTCCTACGAGCAGTACTTC. It is translated as CASSVGGGGSYEQYF.